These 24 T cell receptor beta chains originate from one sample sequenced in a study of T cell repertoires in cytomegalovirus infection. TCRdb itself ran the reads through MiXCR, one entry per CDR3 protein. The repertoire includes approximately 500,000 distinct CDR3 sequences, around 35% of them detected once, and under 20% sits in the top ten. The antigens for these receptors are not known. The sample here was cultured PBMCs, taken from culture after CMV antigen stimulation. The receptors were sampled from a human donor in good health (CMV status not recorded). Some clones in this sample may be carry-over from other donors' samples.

CDR3 sequence (DNA): TGTGCCAGCAGCCAAGGCGGGCTGAGTGGCTACACCTTC. Its translation: CASSQGGLSGYTF. The V and J genes are TRBV11-3 and TRBJ1-2; D is unclear. The CDR3 is 13 amino acids. Trimming left V 5 bases short and J 7 bases short, with 14 bases between. Germline CDR1 SGHNT, CDR2 YENEEA.

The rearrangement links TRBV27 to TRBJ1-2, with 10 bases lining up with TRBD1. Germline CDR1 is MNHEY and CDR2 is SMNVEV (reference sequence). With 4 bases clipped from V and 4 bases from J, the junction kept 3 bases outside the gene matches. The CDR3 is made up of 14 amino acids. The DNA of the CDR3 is TGTGCCAGCAGTTCCGGACAGGGGGTCTATGGCTACACCTTC. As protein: CASSSGQGVYGYTF.

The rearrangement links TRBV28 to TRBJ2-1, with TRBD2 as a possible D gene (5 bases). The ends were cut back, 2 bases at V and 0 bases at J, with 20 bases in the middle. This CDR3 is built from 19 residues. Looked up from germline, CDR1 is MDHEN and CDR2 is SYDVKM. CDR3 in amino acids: CASSLIWGRAEYSYNEQFF. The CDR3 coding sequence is TGTGCCAGCAGTTTAATCTGGGGTCGAGCGGAGTACTCCTACAATGAGCAGTTCTTC.

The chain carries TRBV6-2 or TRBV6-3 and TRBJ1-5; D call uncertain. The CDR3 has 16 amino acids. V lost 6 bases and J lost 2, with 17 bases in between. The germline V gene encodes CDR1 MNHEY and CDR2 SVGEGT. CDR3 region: CASSQPTSAGNQPQHF. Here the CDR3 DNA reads TGTGCCAGCAGCCAACCGACGTCTGCCGGCAATCAGCCCCAGCATTTT.

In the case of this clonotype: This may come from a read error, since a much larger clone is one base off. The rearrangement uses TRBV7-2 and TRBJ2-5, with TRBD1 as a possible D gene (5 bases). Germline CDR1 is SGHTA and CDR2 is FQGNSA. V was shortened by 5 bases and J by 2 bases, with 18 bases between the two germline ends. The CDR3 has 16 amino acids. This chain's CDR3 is CASSTRQRTLQETQYF. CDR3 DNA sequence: TGTGCCAGCAGCACACGACAGAGGACCTTGCAAGAGACCCAGTACTTC.

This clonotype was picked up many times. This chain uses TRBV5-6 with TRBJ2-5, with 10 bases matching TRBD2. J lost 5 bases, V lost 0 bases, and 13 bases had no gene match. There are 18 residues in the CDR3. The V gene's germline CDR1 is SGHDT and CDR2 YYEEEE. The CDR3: CASSLVPAGGPWGETQYF. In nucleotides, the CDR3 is TGTGCCAGCAGCTTGGTGCCAGCGGGAGGGCCTTGGGGCGAGACCCAGTACTTC.

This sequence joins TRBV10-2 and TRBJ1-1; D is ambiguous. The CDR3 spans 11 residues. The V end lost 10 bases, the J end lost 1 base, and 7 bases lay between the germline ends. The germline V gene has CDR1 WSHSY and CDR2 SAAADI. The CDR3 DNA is TGCGCCACCTCCCCGAACACTGAAGCTTTCTTT. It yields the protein CATSPNTEAFF.

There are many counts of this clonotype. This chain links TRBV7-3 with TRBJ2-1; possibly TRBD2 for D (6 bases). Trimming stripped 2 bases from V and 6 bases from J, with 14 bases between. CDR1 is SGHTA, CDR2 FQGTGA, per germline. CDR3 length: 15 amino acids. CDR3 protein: CASSLLAGYLNEQFF. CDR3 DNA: TGTGCCAGCAGCTTATTGGCGGGATATCTCAATGAGCAGTTCTTC.

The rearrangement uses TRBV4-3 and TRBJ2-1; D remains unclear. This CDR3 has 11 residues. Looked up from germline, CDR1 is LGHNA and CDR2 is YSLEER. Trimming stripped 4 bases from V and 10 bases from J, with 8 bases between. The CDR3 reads CASSPRLEQFF. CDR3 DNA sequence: TGCGCCAGCAGCCCACGGTTGGAGCAGTTCTTC.

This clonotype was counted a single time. CDR3 in amino acids: CASSYRLAGVIYNEQFF. The CDR3, as DNA: TGTGCCAGCAGTTACCGGCTAGCGGGAGTGATCTACAATGAGCAGTTCTTC. The chain combines TRBV6-2 or TRBV6-3 with TRBJ2-1; 10 positions agree with TRBD2. The germline CDR1 and CDR2 sequences are MNHEY and SVGEGT. Losses at the gene ends were 2 bases for V and 3 bases for J; bases not matched to a gene: 7. This CDR3 is 17 amino acids long.

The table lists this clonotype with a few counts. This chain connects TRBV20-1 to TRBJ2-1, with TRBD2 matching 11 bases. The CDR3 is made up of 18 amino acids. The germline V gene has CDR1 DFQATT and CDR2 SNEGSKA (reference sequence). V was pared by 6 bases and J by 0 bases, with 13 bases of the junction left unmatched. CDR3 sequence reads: CSAKGLADLGFSYNEQFF. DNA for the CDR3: TGCAGTGCGAAGGGACTAGCGGATTTGGGGTTCTCCTACAATGAGCAGTTCTTC.

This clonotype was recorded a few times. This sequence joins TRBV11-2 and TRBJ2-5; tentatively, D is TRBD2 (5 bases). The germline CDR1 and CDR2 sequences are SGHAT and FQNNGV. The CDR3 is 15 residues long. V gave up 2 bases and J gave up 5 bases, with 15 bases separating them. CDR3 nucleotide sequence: TGTGCCAGCAGCTTATCGGGAAACTCAGCGGAGACCCAGTACTTC. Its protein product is CASSLSGNSAETQYF.

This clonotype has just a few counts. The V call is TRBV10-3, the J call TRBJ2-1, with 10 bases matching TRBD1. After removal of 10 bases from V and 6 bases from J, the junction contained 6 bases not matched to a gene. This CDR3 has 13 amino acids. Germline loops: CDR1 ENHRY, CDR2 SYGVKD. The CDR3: CATHGTGVNEQFF. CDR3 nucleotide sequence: TGTGCCACCCACGGGACAGGGGTCAATGAGCAGTTCTTC.

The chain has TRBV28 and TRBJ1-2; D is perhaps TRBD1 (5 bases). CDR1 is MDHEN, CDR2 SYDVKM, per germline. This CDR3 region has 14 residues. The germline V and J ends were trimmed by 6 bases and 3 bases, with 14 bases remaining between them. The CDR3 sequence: CASRNGGSYYGYTF. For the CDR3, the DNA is TGTGCCAGCAGAAATGGGGGGTCTTACTATGGCTACACCTTC.

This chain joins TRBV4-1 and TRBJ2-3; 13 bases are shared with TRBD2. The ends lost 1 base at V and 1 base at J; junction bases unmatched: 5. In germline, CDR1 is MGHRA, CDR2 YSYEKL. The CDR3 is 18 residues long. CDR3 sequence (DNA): TGCGCCAGCAGCCAAGGCCGACTAGCGGGAGGCCGCACAGATACGCAGTATTTT. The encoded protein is CASSQGRLAGGRTDTQYF.

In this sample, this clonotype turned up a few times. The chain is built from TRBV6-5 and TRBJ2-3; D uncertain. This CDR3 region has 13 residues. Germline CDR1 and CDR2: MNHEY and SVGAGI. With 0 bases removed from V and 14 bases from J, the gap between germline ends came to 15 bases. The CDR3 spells CASSYSELQLPYF. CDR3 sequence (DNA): TGTGCCAGCAGTTACTCGGAACTCCAATTACCGTATTTT.

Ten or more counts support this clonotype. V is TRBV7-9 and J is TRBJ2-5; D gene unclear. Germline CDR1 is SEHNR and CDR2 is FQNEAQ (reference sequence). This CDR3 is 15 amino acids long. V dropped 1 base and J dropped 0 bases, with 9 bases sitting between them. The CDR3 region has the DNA TGTGCCAGCAGCTTAGGTCAGGTCTACCAAGAGACCCAGTACTTC. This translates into CASSLGQVYQETQYF.

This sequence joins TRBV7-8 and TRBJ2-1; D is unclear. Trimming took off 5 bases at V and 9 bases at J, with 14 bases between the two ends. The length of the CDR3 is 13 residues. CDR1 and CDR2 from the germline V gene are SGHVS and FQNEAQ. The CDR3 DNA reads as TGTGCCAGCAGCACCAGACTGGGCGGTGAGCAGTTCTTC. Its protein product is CASSTRLGGEQFF.

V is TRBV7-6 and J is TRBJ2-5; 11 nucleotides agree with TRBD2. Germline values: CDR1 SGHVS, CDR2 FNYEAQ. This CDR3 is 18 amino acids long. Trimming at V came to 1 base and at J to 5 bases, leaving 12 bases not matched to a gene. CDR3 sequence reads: CASSLEGRGLAVRETQYF. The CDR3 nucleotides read TGTGCCAGCAGCTTAGAGGGGCGGGGACTAGCGGTTCGGGAGACCCAGTACTTC.

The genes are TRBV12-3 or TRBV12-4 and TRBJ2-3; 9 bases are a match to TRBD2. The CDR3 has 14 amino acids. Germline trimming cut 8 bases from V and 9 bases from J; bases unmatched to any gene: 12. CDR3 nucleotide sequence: TGTGCCAGCGTTGCGGGGGGGCGAGGGAGCACGCAGTATTTT. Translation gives CASVAGGRGSTQYF.

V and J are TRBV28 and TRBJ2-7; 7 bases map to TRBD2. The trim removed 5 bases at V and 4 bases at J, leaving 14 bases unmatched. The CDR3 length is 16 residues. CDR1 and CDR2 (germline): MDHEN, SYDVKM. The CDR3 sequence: CASSPYGGGPVYEQYF. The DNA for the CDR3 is TGTGCCAGCAGTCCCTACGGGGGAGGGCCGGTTTACGAGCAGTACTTC.

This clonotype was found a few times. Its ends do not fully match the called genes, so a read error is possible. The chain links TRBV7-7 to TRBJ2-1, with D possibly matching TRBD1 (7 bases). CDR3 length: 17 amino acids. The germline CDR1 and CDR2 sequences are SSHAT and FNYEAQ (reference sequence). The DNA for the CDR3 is TGTGCTAGCAGCTTCGGGACGACAGGGAGGTCCTACAATGAGCAGTTCTTC. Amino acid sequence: CASSFGTTGRSYNEQFF. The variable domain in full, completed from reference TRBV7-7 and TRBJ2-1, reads GAGVSQSPRYKVTKRGQDVTLRCDPISSHATLYWYQQALGQGPEFLTYFNYEAQPDKSGLPSDRFSAERPEGSISTLTIQRTEQRDSAMYRCASSFGTTGRSYNEQFFGPGTRLTVL.

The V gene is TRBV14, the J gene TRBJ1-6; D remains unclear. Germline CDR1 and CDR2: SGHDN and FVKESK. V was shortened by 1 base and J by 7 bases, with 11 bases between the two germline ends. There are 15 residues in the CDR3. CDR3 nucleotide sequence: TGTGCCAGCAGCCAAGGAAGGGCGGGGAATTCACCCCTCCACTTT. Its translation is CASSQGRAGNSPLHF.

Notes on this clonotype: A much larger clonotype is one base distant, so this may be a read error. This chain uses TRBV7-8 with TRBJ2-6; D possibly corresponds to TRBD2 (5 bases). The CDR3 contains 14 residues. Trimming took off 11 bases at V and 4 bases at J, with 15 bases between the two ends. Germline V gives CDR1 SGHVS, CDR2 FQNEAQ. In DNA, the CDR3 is TGTGCCTGCACACGGGGTTACGGGGCCAACGTCCTGACTTTC. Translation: CACTRGYGANVLTF.